This T cell receptor (beta chain) emerged from a study of blood T cell repertoires in COVID-19. In germline, CDR1 is MNHEY, CDR2 SVGAGI. The CDR3 runs 15 residues. V dropped 6 bases and J dropped 5 bases, with 16 bases sitting between them. This table comes from immunoSEQ multiplex PCR, and its TCRdb copy is limited to in-frame clones, with some not included. The top ten hold around 1.6% of the sample, which has under 200,000 clones, 88% seen once. The TCR originated in a man between 18 and 35 years old with active or convalescent COVID-19. The chain is built from TRBV6-5 and TRBJ1-4; a possible D gene is TRBD1 (5 bases). What was sequenced was peripheral blood. The CDR3 nucleotides are TGTGCCAGCAGGAGTGGGGGGGGAGGGAATGAAAAACTGTTTTTT. Translated, it gives CASRSGGGGNEKLFF.